This T cell receptor beta chain was documented in a study of CD8 T cells in Susac syndrome. The RNA input was roughly 0.45 to 1 ug, and it was reverse transcribed with random hexamers. TCRdb used MiXCR to reprocess the immunoSEQ multiplex PCR reads, holding one entry per CDR3 protein. This sample carries 200,000 or so distinct CDR3 sequences, about 93% of them seen once, and the ten largest clones take over 0.1%. Germline V CDR1 and CDR2: LGHDT, YNNKEL (reference sequence). V shed 6 bases, J shed 1 base, and the junction held 5 bases outside the gene matches. This CDR3 is 17 amino acids long. TCR beta sequences were obtained from blood CD8+ and CD4+ T cells. Included as multiple sclerosis controls were treatment-naive patients who had stable or active relapsing-remitting disease.

Source material: CD8+ T cells from PBMCs. The rearrangement links TRBV3-1 to TRBJ2-2; TRBD2 aligns across 13 bases. The TCR was taken from a human donor with multiple sclerosis. The DNA for the CDR3 is TGTGCCAGCAGATCGGGACTAGCGGGATTGAACACCGGGGAGCTGTTTTTT. Encoded protein: CASRSGLAGLNTGELFF. Combining the CDR3 with reference TRBV3-1 and TRBJ2-2 gives the whole variable domain DTAVSQTPKYLVTQMGNDKSIKCEQNLGHDTMYWYKQDSKKFLKIMFSYNNKELIINETVPNRFSPKSPDKAHLNLHINSLELGDSAVYFCASRSGLAGLNTGELFFGEGSRLTVL.